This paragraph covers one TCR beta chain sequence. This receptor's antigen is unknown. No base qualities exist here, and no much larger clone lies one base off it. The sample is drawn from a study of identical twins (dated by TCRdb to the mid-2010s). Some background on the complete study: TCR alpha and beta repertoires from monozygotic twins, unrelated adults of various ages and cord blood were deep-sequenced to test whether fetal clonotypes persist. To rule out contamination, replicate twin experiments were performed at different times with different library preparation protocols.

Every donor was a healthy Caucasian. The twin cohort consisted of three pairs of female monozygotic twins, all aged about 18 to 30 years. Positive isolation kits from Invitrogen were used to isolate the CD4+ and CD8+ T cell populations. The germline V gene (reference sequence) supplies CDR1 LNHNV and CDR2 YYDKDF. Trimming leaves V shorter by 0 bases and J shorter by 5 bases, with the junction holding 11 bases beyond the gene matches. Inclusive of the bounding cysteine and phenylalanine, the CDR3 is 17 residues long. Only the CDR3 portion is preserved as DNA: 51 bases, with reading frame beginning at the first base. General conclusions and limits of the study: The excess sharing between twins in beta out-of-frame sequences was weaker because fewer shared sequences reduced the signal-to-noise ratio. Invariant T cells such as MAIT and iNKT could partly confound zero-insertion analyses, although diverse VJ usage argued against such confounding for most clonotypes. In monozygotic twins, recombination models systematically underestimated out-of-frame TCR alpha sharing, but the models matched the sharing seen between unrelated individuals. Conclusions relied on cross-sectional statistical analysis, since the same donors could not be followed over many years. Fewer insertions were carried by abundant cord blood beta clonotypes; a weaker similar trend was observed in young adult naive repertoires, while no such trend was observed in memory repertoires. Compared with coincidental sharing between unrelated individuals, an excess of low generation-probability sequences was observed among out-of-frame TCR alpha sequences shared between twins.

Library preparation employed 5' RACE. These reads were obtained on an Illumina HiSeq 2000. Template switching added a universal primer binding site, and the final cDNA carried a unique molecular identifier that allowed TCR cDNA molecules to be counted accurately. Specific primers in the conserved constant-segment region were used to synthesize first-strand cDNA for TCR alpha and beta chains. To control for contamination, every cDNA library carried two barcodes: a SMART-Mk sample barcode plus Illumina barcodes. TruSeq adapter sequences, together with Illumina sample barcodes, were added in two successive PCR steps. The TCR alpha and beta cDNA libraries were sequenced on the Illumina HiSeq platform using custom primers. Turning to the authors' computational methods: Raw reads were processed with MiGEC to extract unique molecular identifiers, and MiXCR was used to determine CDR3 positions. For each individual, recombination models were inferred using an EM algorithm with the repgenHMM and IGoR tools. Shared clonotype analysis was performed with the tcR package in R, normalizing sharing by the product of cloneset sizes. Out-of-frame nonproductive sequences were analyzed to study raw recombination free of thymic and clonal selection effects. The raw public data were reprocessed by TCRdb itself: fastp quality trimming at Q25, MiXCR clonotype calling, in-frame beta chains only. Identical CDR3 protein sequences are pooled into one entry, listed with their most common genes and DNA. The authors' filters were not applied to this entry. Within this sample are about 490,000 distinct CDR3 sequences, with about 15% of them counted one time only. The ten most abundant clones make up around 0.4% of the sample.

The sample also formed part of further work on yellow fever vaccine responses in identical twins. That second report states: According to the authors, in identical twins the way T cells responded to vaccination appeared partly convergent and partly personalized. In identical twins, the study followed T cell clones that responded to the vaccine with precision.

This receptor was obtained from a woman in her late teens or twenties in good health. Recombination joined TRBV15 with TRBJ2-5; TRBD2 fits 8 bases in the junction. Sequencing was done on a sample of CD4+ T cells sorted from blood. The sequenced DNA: TGTGCCACCAGCAGAGATACGGGAGGGCCGTTTCTTGAGACCCAGTACTTC. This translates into CATSRDTGGPFLETQYF.